Presented here are 15 T cell receptor beta chains from one specimen sequenced in a study of T cells in localized non-small cell lung cancer. TCRdb's table, derived via immunoSEQ multiplex PCR, lists solely in-frame clones and lacks some. Altogether around 50,000 clones are present, approximately 90% being singletons, with the ten largest covering approximately 5%. This specimen consisted of peripheral blood, obtained before any cancer treatment. Every receptor here comes from a woman between 35 and 70 years old with stage I lung adenocarcinoma.

This clone was counted a single time. The genes are TRBV11-3 and TRBJ2-1; D possibly corresponds to TRBD2 (6 bases). V was clipped by 5 bases and J by 2 bases, with 13 bases between them. The germline CDR1 and CDR2 sequences are SGHNT and YENEEA. This CDR3 comprises 15 residues. CDR3 protein: CASSQGVAAYNEQFF. CDR3 nucleotide sequence: TGTGCCAGCAGCCAAGGGGTAGCGGCCTACAATGAGCAGTTCTTC.

The rearrangement links TRBV4-2 to TRBJ1-4; D is perhaps TRBD1 (6 bases). Deletions cut 0 bases from V and 8 bases from J, with 16 bases between. CDR1 is LGHNA and CDR2 is YNFKEQ in the germline V gene. The CDR3 is 16 amino acids. The CDR3 nucleotides are TGTGCCAGCAGCCAAGATCTGGGGGGGGGCCGGGAAAAACTGTTTTTT. This sequence encodes CASSQDLGGGREKLFF.

The J gene is TRBJ1-1, the V gene TRBV29-1, with TRBD1 as a possible D gene (5 bases). V was cut by 7 bases and J by 0 bases, with 9 bases left in between. There are 12 residues in the CDR3. Per the germline V gene, CDR1 is SQVTM and CDR2 is ANQGSEA. In DNA, the CDR3 is TGCAGCGGGGGACGGTTGAACACTGAAGCTTTCTTT. Protein: CSGGRLNTEAFF.

V is TRBV5-1 and J is TRBJ2-3, with 8 bases matching TRBD1. CDR1 SGHRS and CDR2 YFSETQ come from the germline V gene. The V gene end was trimmed by 9 bases and the J gene end by 2 bases; junction bases not matched to a gene: 5. The CDR3 loop spans 13 amino acids. Here the CDR3 reads CATRTGSTDTQYF. The CDR3 coding sequence is TGCGCCACCAGGACAGGGTCCACAGATACGCAGTATTTT.

V usage is TRBV5-1 and J usage is TRBJ1-1; the match to TRBD1 covers 7 bases. The J segment lost 4 bases and the V segment lost 7 bases, leaving 10 bases of the junction unmatched. CDR1 is SGHRS, CDR2 YFSETQ, per germline. The length of the CDR3 is 14 residues. Here the CDR3 reads CASFPDRPPTEAFF. CDR3 DNA: TGCGCCAGCTTCCCGGACAGGCCCCCCACTGAAGCTTTCTTT.

The rearrangement uses TRBV10-1 and TRBJ2-7, with D unclear. The V gene lost 9 bases and the J gene lost 5 bases, with 8 bases spanning the gap. The CDR3 runs to 10 residues. Germline values: CDR1 WNHNN, CDR2 SYGVQD (reference sequence). CDR3 nucleotides: TGCGCCAGGGGTGGGGACGAGCAGTACTTC. Translation gives CARGGDEQYF.

The chain carries TRBV6-6 and TRBJ1-2, with 8 bases that match TRBD1. The germline CDR1 and CDR2 sequences are MNHNY and SVGAGI (reference sequence). The junction had 1 base not matched to a gene; V was cut back by 4 bases and J by 6 bases. This CDR3 contains 12 residues. The CDR3 loop reads CASSWTGNGYTF. The CDR3 coding sequence is TGTGCCAGCAGTTGGACAGGGAATGGCTACACCTTC.

The chain has TRBV6-5 and TRBJ1-2; D remains ambiguous. V lost 4 bases and J 5 bases, leaving 8 bases between the germline ends. Germline lookup yields CDR1 MNHEY and CDR2 SVGAGI. This CDR3 has 12 residues. The CDR3 loop reads CASSSSTYGYTF. CDR3 in DNA: TGTGCCAGCAGTTCCTCGACGTATGGCTACACCTTC.

The V call is TRBV7-2, the J call TRBJ2-4; TRBD1 matches at 7 bases. Germline lookup yields CDR1 SGHTA and CDR2 FQGNSA. This CDR3 has 15 residues. Trimming cost V 3 bases and J 7 bases; bases outside gene matches: 9. The CDR3 loop reads CASSFSQGKGNIQYF. The CDR3 nucleotides read TGTGCCAGCAGCTTCTCACAGGGGAAGGGTAACATTCAGTACTTC.

This chain uses TRBV7-9 with TRBJ2-7; 9 bases agree with TRBD1. Germline values: CDR1 SEHNR, CDR2 FQNEAQ (reference sequence). The CDR3 length is 15 residues. The V and J ends lost 3 bases and 5 bases, in that order; junction bases with no gene match: 8. The CDR3 protein is CASSFPGQGHDEQYF. In nucleotides, the CDR3 is TGTGCCAGCAGCTTCCCGGGACAGGGTCACGACGAGCAGTACTTC. Full variable domain (missing parts from reference TRBV7-9 and TRBJ2-7): DTGVSQNPRHKITKRGQNVTFRCDPISEHNRLYWYRQTLGQGPEFLTYFQNEAQLEKSRLLSDRFSAERPKGSFSTLEIQRTEQGDSAMYLCASSFPGQGHDEQYFGPGTRLTVT.

CDR3 in amino acids: CASSDIARDIETQYF. DNA of the CDR3: TGTGCCAGCAGTGATATCGCCAGGGATATAGAGACCCAGTACTTC. The rearrangement links TRBV2 to TRBJ2-5; possibly TRBD1 for D (5 bases). Germline values: CDR1 SNHLY, CDR2 FYNNEI. The CDR3 is 15 amino acids. V lost 3 bases and J 4 bases, leaving 15 bases between the germline ends. Variable domain in full (rest from reference TRBV2 and TRBJ2-5): EPEVTQTPSHQVTQMGQEVILRCVPISNHLYFYWYRQILGQKVEFLVSFYNNEISEKSEIFDDQFSVERPDGSNFTLKIRSTKLEDSAMYFCASSDIARDIETQYFGPGTRLLVL.

To note about this clone: Since the CDR3 does not end with the conserved phenylalanine or tryptophan, this likely comes from a read error. Because the CDR3's place on the DNA is in doubt, the DNA is left out and the CDR3 is given as listed by TCRdb. The chain employs TRBV6-5 and TRBJ2-7; the table names TRBD1, a call not compared with the DNA. Germline V CDR1 and CDR2: MNHEY, SVGAGI. The CDR3 spans 12 residues, counting both ends. The CDR3 loop is CASSRHGQSRTS.

J is TRBJ2-7 and V is TRBV14; 9 bases map to TRBD1. From germline, CDR1 is SGHDN and CDR2 FVKESK. The ends lost 4 bases at V and 5 bases at J; junction bases unmatched: 9. This CDR3 spans 15 amino acids. In nucleotides, the CDR3 is TGTGCCAGCAGCCTCCTGGACAGGGGATGGAACGAGCAGTACTTC. The encoded protein is CASSLLDRGWNEQYF.

The rearrangement joins TRBV18 to TRBJ2-1, with D possibly matching TRBD1 (6 bases). V was clipped by 3 bases and J by 13 bases, with 19 bases between them. The CDR3 contains 14 residues. The germline V gene has CDR1 KGHSH and CDR2 LQKENI. The CDR3: CASSPNSFEGGQFF. CDR3 DNA: TGTGCCAGCTCACCGAATTCTTTTGAAGGGGGACAGTTCTTC.

This chain connects TRBV6-6 to TRBJ2-3; D is undetermined. Trimming removed 0 bases from V and 5 bases from J, with 0 bases in between. From germline, CDR1 is MNHNY and CDR2 SVGAGI (reference sequence). This CDR3 is 11 amino acids long. CDR3 sequence reads: CASSYSDTQYF. The DNA for the CDR3 is TGTGCCAGCAGTTACTCAGATACGCAGTATTTT.